Following are 22 T cell receptor beta chains from one sample sequenced in a study of blood T cell repertoires in COVID-19. Data came from immunoSEQ multiplex PCR; TCRdb stores just in-frame clones and leaves some out. The data hold 55,000 to 80,000 clones, with 89% observed a single time. Source material: peripheral blood. Source of these receptors: an elderly man with acute or convalescent COVID-19.

The V call is TRBV2, the J call TRBJ2-3; 12 bases align to TRBD1. The germline V gene encodes CDR1 SNHLY and CDR2 FYNNEI. With V trimmed by 6 bases and J by 4 bases, 5 bases remained unmatched. This CDR3 spans 15 amino acids. CDR3 loop: CASRPGTGGADTQYF. Written as DNA, the CDR3 is TGTGCCAGCAGACCCGGGACAGGGGGCGCAGATACGCAGTATTTT.

The count of this clone is one. The chain combines TRBV6-5 with TRBJ2-5; 8 bases map to TRBD1. There are 13 residues in the CDR3. V dropped 5 bases and J dropped 2; count of bases not matched to a gene: 1. The V gene's germline CDR1 is MNHEY and CDR2 SVGAGI. The CDR3 sequence is CASSRTGQETQYF. The CDR3 DNA reads TGTGCCAGCAGTAGGACAGGGCAAGAGACCCAGTACTTC.

V is TRBV11-2 and J is TRBJ1-4, with 7 bases fitting TRBD1. V dropped 0 bases and J dropped 8; count of bases not matched to a gene: 6. The CDR3 has 15 amino acids. Germline values: CDR1 SGHAT, CDR2 FQNNGV. CDR3 sequence reads: CASSLDFGGGEKLFF. The CDR3, as DNA: TGTGCCAGCAGCTTAGATTTTGGAGGGGGCGAAAAACTGTTTTTT.

This sequence joins TRBV6-5 and TRBJ2-7; 7 bases align to TRBD1. This CDR3 has 12 residues. The V gene's germline CDR1 is MNHEY and CDR2 SVGAGI. The V and J ends lost 5 bases and 5 bases, in that order; junction bases with no gene match: 3. CDR3 loop: CASSPQGNEQYF. DNA of the CDR3: TGTGCCAGCAGTCCACAGGGGAACGAGCAGTACTTC.

This chain joins TRBV6-5 and TRBJ2-7; 7 bases match TRBD1. In germline, CDR1 is MNHEY, CDR2 SVGAGI. The CDR3 is made up of 14 amino acids. The junction had 5 bases not matched to a gene; V was cut back by 6 bases and J by 0 bases. CDR3 loop: CASRRTGSSYEQYF. CDR3 sequence (DNA): TGTGCCAGCAGGCGGACAGGCAGCTCCTACGAGCAGTACTTC.

The chain is built from TRBV2 and TRBJ1-1; TRBD1 agrees at 8 bases. The CDR3 sequence is 13 residues long. J gave up 3 bases and V 4 bases, and 1 base lay outside the gene matches. CDR1 SNHLY and CDR2 FYNNEI come from the germline V gene. The CDR3 DNA reads TGTGCCAGCAGTGCGACAGGGGACACTGAAGCTTTCTTT. Encoded protein: CASSATGDTEAFF.

The chain links TRBV10-3 to TRBJ2-7, with 7 bases aligning to TRBD2. Germline CDR1 is ENHRY and CDR2 is SYGVKD. The CDR3 consists of 14 residues. J lost 3 bases, V lost 3 bases, and 5 bases had no gene match. CDR3 amino acids: CAISDHGGGYEQYF. In DNA form, the CDR3 reads TGTGCCATCAGTGACCATGGGGGGGGCTACGAGCAGTACTTC.

The CDR3 region has the DNA TGTGCCAGCAGGGGGCAGCGGGGGGGCTACAATGAGCAGTTCTTC. Encoded protein: CASRGQRGGYNEQFF. The J gene is TRBJ2-1, the V gene TRBV28; 10 nucleotides line up with TRBD2. V shed 6 bases and J 3 bases; nucleotides not matched to a gene: 5. Per the germline V gene, CDR1 is MDHEN and CDR2 is SYDVKM. The CDR3 length is 15 residues. Full variable domain (remainder filled in from reference TRBV28 and TRBJ2-1): DVKVTQSSRYLVKRTGEKVFLECVQDMDHENMFWYRQDPGLGLRLIYFSYDVKMKEKGDIPEGYSVSREKKERFSLILESASTNQTSMYLCASRGQRGGYNEQFFGPGTRLTVL.

The chain uses TRBV30 and TRBJ1-5, with 7 bases identical to TRBD1. From germline, CDR1 is GTSNPN and CDR2 SVGIG (reference sequence). Germline trimming cut 3 bases from V and 5 bases from J; bases unmatched to any gene: 7. The CDR3 is 14 residues long. CDR3 DNA: TGTGCCTGGAGCGCGGGACAGCTCCATCAGCCCCAGCATTTT. This sequence encodes CAWSAGQLHQPQHF. Using reference TRBV30 and TRBJ1-5 for the parts outside the CDR3, the full variable domain is SQTIHQWPATLVQPVGSPLSLECTVEGTSNPNLYWYRQAAGRGLQLLFYSVGIGQISSEVPQNLSASRPQDRQFILSSKKLLLSDSGFYLCAWSAGQLHQPQHFGDGTRLSIL.

In this sample, this clone turned up once. This rearrangement joins TRBV2 to TRBJ1-5; the match to TRBD1 covers 8 bases. The length of the CDR3 is 15 residues. V dropped 5 bases and J dropped 1; count of bases not matched to a gene: 4. Germline CDR1 and CDR2: SNHLY and FYNNEI. The CDR3 sequence: CASSLQGVSNQPQHF. The CDR3 DNA follows: TGTGCCAGCAGTTTACAGGGGGTCAGCAATCAGCCCCAGCATTTT.

The chain employs TRBV18 and TRBJ2-6; 8 nucleotides align to TRBD1. Germline-derived CDR1 and CDR2 are KGHSH and LQKENI. The CDR3 contains 17 residues. The ends lost 2 bases at V and 2 bases at J; junction bases unmatched: 5. The CDR3 loop reads CASSPSGGNPGANVLTF. For the CDR3, the DNA is TGTGCCAGCTCACCATCAGGGGGCAACCCTGGGGCCAACGTCCTGACTTTC.

The chain links TRBV12-5 to TRBJ2-5; the D is unclear. Germline V lookup: CDR1 LGHNT, CDR2 FRNRAP. The CDR3 has 13 residues. The V end lost 1 base, the J end lost 1 base, and 4 bases lay between the germline ends. The CDR3 is CASGLGAQETQYF. The CDR3, as DNA: TGTGCTAGTGGTTTGGGGGCCCAAGAGACCCAGTACTTC.

The genes are TRBV19 and TRBJ2-1; TRBD1 agrees at 10 bases. Trimming at V came to 4 bases and at J to 8 bases, leaving 5 bases not matched to a gene. This CDR3 has 14 residues. From germline, CDR1 is LNHDA and CDR2 SQIVND (reference sequence). Written as DNA, the CDR3 is TGTGCCAGTAGTACGGGACAGGGGAAGGATGAGCAGTTCTTC. Protein: CASSTGQGKDEQFF. Full variable domain (remainder filled in from reference TRBV19 and TRBJ2-1): DGGITQSPKYLFRKEGQNVTLSCEQNLNHDAMYWYRQDPGQGLRLIYYSQIVNDFQKGDIAEGYSVSREKKESFPLTVTSAQKNPTAFYLCASSTGQGKDEQFFGPGTRLTVL.

This chain connects TRBV19 to TRBJ1-5; 7 bases are shared with TRBD1. V lost 6 bases, J lost 0 bases, and 8 bases stayed unmatched. This CDR3 region has 16 residues. Germline V gene sequence: CDR1 LNHDA, CDR2 SQIVND (reference sequence). In DNA, the CDR3 is TGTGCCAGTAGCTATCTCGGGACAGATAGCAATCAGCCCCAGCATTTT. It codes for CASSYLGTDSNQPQHF.

This chain joins TRBV24-1 and TRBJ2-7; 9 bases match TRBD1. CDR3 length: 16 amino acids. Germline CDR1 is KGHDR and CDR2 is SFDVKD. V shed 3 bases, J shed 2 bases, and the junction held 7 bases outside the gene matches. CDR3 DNA sequence: TGTGCCACCAGTGATAACGGACAGGGGCGCACCTACGAGCAGTACTTC. This translates into CATSDNGQGRTYEQYF.

CDR3 sequence: CASSAGTGGYEQYF. CDR3 sequence (DNA): TGTGCCAGTAGTGCCGGGACAGGGGGCTACGAGCAGTACTTC. The rearrangement uses TRBV19 and TRBJ2-7, with 11 positions matching TRBD1. CDR1 and CDR2 from the germline V gene are LNHDA and SQIVND (reference sequence). V was pared by 5 bases and J by 3 bases, with 3 bases of the junction left unmatched. The CDR3 consists of 14 residues.

The genes are TRBV19 and TRBJ2-1; 11 positions agree with TRBD1. V lost 5 bases to trimming and J lost 12 bases; unmatched junction nucleotides: 12. The germline CDR1 and CDR2 sequences are LNHDA and SQIVND (reference sequence). There are 15 residues in the CDR3. The CDR3 DNA is TGTGCCAGTAGTTCGGGACAGGGGGGAAATCTGGGGCAGTTCTTC. The encoded protein is CASSSGQGGNLGQFF.

The CDR3 region has the DNA TGTGCCACCAGTGCCTTAGGGGGACATGAGCAGTTCTTC. Amino acid sequence: CATSALGGHEQFF. J is TRBJ2-1 and V is TRBV24-1; TRBD1 might be the D (6 bases). There are 13 residues in the CDR3. Germline assignment: CDR1 KGHDR and CDR2 SFDVKD. Between the trimmed V and J ends, which lost 5 bases and 8 bases, there was a span of 12 bases.

V and J are TRBV5-1 and TRBJ2-2; the match to TRBD2 covers 9 bases. In germline, CDR1 is SGHRS, CDR2 YFSETQ. With 1 base clipped from V and 1 base from J, the junction kept 5 bases outside the gene matches. The CDR3 is 17 residues long. The CDR3 region is CASSLSPTSGNTGELFF. Written as DNA, the CDR3 is TGCGCCAGCAGCTTGTCCCCGACTAGCGGGAACACCGGGGAGCTGTTTTTT.

The V and J genes are TRBV5-1 and TRBJ1-4; D perhaps matches TRBD1 (5 bases). Trimming cost V 0 bases and J 2 bases, with 11 bases left between them. The CDR3 is made up of 16 amino acids. Germline-derived CDR1 and CDR2 are SGHRS and YFSETQ. The CDR3 DNA reads as TGCGCCAGCAGCTTGGGCCGGGGGAACACTAATGAAAAACTGTTTTTT. Amino acid sequence: CASSLGRGNTNEKLFF.

On this clone itself: Additional DNA sequences in this sample encode the identical CDR3. This rearrangement joins TRBV4-1 to TRBJ1-5, with D hard to call. The CDR3 extends over 13 amino acids. The germline V gene has CDR1 MGHRA and CDR2 YSYEKL. V lost 0 bases to trimming and J lost 5 bases, with 5 bases between them. The CDR3 sequence is CASSQDRDQPQHF. CDR3 coding DNA: TGCGCCAGCAGCCAAGATCGGGATCAGCCCCAGCATTTT.

The chain combines TRBV19 with TRBJ2-5; a weak D match, TRBD2 (6 bases). V shed 7 bases and J shed 0 bases, with 9 bases lying between them. CDR1 and CDR2 from the germline V gene are LNHDA and SQIVND (reference sequence). CDR3 length equals 13 residues. The CDR3 DNA follows: TGTGCCAGTATTGGAGGGGACCAAGAGACCCAGTACTTC. Amino acid sequence: CASIGGDQETQYF.